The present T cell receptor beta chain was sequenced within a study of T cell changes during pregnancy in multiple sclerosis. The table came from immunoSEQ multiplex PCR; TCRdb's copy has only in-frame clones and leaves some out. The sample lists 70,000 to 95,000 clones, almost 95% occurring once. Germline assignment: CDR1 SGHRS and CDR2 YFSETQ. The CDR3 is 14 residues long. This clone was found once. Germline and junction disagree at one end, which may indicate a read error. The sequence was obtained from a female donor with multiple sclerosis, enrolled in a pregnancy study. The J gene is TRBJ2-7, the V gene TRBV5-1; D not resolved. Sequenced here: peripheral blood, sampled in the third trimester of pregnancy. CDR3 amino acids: CASSLAGSHYERYF. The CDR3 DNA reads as TGCGCCAGCAGCTTGGCTGGATCGCACTACGAGCGGTACTTC.